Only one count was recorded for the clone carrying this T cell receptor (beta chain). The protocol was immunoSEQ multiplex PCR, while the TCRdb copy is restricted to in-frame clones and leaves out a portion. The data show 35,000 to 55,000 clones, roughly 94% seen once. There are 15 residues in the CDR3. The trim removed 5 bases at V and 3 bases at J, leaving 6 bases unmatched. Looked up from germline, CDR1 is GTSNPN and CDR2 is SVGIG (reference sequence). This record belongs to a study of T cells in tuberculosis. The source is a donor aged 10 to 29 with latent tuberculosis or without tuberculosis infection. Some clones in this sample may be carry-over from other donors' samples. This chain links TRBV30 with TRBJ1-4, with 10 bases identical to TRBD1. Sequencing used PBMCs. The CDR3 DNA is TGTGCCTGGTCCGGGACAGGGGTACCTAATGAAAAACTGTTTTTT. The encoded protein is CAWSGTGVPNEKLFF. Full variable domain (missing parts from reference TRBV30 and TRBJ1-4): SQTIHQWPATLVQPVGSPLSLECTVEGTSNPNLYWYRQAAGRGLQLLFYSVGIGQISSEVPQNLSASRPQDRQFILSSKKLLLSDSGFYLCAWSGTGVPNEKLFFGSGTQLSVL.